This T cell receptor (beta chain) was captured in a study of shared clonotypes between healthy human individuals. The CDR3 covers 17 residues. V lost 3 bases, J lost 0 bases, and 15 bases lay in between. Per the germline V gene, CDR1 is LNHDA and CDR2 is SQIVND (reference sequence). The assay was immunoSEQ multiplex PCR, and TCRdb's table has in-frame clones only and misses some. This table has some 470,000 clones, 76% appearing once. The TCR was taken from a woman in her thirties or forties in good health. Some clones in this sample may be carry-over from other donors' samples. This chain joins TRBV19 and TRBJ1-5; a weak D match, TRBD1 (6 bases). Sequencing was done on a sample of PBMCs. The CDR3 nucleotides are TGTGCCAGTAGTATCCTGGACAGAATATATAGCAATCAGCCCCAGCATTTT. Translation: CASSILDRIYSNQPQHF.